The next 18 T cell receptor beta chains were all read from a single sample in a study of T cells expressing NK-cell markers. Each CDR3 protein gets one entry in TCRdb, which reprocessed the 5' RACE reads and gives no DNA. The repertoire table contains 200,000 to 300,000 distinct CDR3 sequences. The sequencing sample was made of blood T cells: a sorted CD56 or NKG2C T cell subset, CD4+ or CD8+ T cells, or bulk PBMC T cells (not recorded which). All receptors come from a man aged 18-30 years in good health.

The genes are TRBV7-9 and TRBJ1-1. Germline lookup yields CDR1 SEHNR and CDR2 FQNEAQ (reference sequence). CDR3 length: 13 amino acids. The CDR3 spells CASSLALGTEAFF.

This CDR3 is CASTEEGGRSHEQYF. The V and J genes are TRBV12-3 or TRBV12-4 and TRBJ2-7; TCRdb calls TRBD2, which cannot be checked without DNA. CDR3 length equals 15 residues.

The chain joins TRBV6-2 or TRBV6-3 to TRBJ2-1; TCRdb designates TRBD2, a call that cannot be tested without DNA. CDR3 length: 15 residues. Per germline, CDR1 MNHEY and CDR2 SVGEGT. CDR3: CASSDRRLAGTEQFF.

The chain combines TRBV4-2 with TRBJ2-5; the TRBD2 assignment by TCRdb is unverifiable without DNA. This CDR3 spans 14 amino acids. The germline CDR1 and CDR2 sequences are LGHNA and YNFKEQ. The CDR3 protein is CASSFLPGGETQYF.

The chain carries TRBV7-2 and TRBJ2-7. The CDR3 is made up of 14 amino acids. Per germline, CDR1 SGHTA and CDR2 FQGNSA. This CDR3 is CASSLRLDSYEQYF.

This sequence joins TRBV12-3 or TRBV12-4 and TRBJ2-1; as DNA is missing, the TRBD1 call by TCRdb cannot be tested. The CDR3 sequence is 16 residues long. CDR3 sequence reads: CASSPPGWDNNNEQFF.

The chain has TRBV20-1 and TRBJ2-3; with no DNA, the TCRdb D assignment of TRBD1 cannot be verified. The CDR3 is made up of 14 amino acids. Germline CDR1 DFQATT, CDR2 SNEGSKA (reference sequence). The CDR3 spells CSASQVRVTDTQYF.

J is TRBJ1-2 and V is TRBV5-1. The length of the CDR3 is 14 residues. Per the germline V gene, CDR1 is SGHRS and CDR2 is YFSETQ. CDR3 sequence reads: CASSLSGTEYGYTF.

The chain combines TRBV29-1 with TRBJ1-1; the D call from TCRdb, TRBD1, cannot be confirmed without DNA. Germline lookup yields CDR1 SQVTM and CDR2 ANQGSEA. The CDR3 has 12 residues. The CDR3: CSVGDSLREAFF. The complete variable domain, with remaining parts taken from reference TRBV29-1 and TRBJ1-1, reads SAVISQKPSRDICQRGTSLTIQCQVDSQVTMMFWYRQQPGQSLTLIATANQGSEATYESGFVIDKFPISRPNLTFSTLTVSNMSPEDSSIYLCSVGDSLREAFFGQGTRLTVV.

The chain carries TRBV27 and TRBJ2-7; as DNA is missing, the TRBD1 call by TCRdb cannot be tested. The CDR3 totals 14 residues. Germline lookup yields CDR1 MNHEY and CDR2 SMNVEV (reference sequence). CDR3 region: CASRLSGGPYEQYF.

The chain recombines TRBV10-3 with TRBJ2-5; TCRdb's D gene call, TRBD2, goes unchecked for lack of DNA. Germline V gene lookup returns CDR1 ENHRY and CDR2 SYGVKD. CDR3 length equals 15 residues. This chain's CDR3 is CAISDLGLAKETQYF.

The CDR3 is CASSLDSGRGEQFF. The V and J genes are TRBV5-5 and TRBJ2-1; TCRdb designates TRBD2, a call that cannot be tested without DNA. The CDR3 consists of 14 residues. Germline V lookup: CDR1 SGHKS, CDR2 YYEKEE (reference sequence).

V gene TRBV12-3 or TRBV12-4 combines with J gene TRBJ1-2. There are 17 residues in the CDR3. The CDR3 loop reads CASSLALGETAGYGYTF.

V gene TRBV25-1 combines with J gene TRBJ2-3; TCRdb reports TRBD1, a call that lacks DNA to check it against. CDR1 is MGHDK, CDR2 SYGVNS, per germline. CDR3 length: 13 amino acids. The CDR3 reads CASSVTGADTQYF.

The chain links TRBV6-1 to TRBJ2-1; with no DNA, the TCRdb D assignment of TRBD2 cannot be verified. The V gene's germline CDR1 is MNHNS and CDR2 SASEGT. The CDR3 sequence is 13 residues long. The chain's CDR3 is CASRPTLNNEQFF.

CDR3 residues: CSASEGQGEYEQYF. The chain combines TRBV20-1 with TRBJ2-7; TCRdb's D call of TRBD1 is untestable without DNA. The germline gives CDR1 DFQATT, CDR2 SNEGSKA (reference sequence). CDR3 size: 14 residues.

The rearrangement uses TRBV4-2 and TRBJ2-7. CDR1 LGHNA and CDR2 YNFKEQ come from the germline V gene. The CDR3 loop spans 14 amino acids. This CDR3 reads CASSPSGRFYEQYF.

The chain employs TRBV5-6 and TRBJ2-3; TCRdb names TRBD2, which stays unverified in the absence of DNA. Germline values: CDR1 SGHDT, CDR2 YYEEEE. This CDR3 is built from 18 residues. The CDR3 loop reads CASSALPAAEVFTDTQYF.